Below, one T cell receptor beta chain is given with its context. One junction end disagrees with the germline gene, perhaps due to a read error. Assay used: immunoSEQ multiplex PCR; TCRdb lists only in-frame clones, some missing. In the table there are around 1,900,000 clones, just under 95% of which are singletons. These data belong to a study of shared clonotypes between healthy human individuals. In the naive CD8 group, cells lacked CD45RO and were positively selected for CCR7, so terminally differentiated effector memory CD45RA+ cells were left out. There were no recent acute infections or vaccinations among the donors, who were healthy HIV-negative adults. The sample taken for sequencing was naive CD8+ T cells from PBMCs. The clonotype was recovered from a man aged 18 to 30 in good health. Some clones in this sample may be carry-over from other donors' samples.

CDR3 in DNA: TGCGCCAGCAGCCAAGAACGAACAGCTGGCGTCTACACCTTC. It encodes CASSQERTAGVYTF. V is TRBV7-9 and J is TRBJ1-2; D is undetermined. Germline CDR1 is SEHNR and CDR2 is FQNEAQ (reference sequence). The CDR3 loop spans 14 amino acids.